This TCR beta chain was obtained from a study of beta chain features in type 1 diabetes. Study-wide results and caveats: The analysis here could not establish whether HLA type shapes TCRB rearrangement.

Trimming cost V 2 bases and J 1 base, with 14 bases left between them. Germline CDR1 is SGHTA and CDR2 is FQGNSA. The CDR3 totals 17 residues. As regards this clone: Its antigen is undetermined.

Every isolated RNA sample was fully reverse transcribed, so sequencing captured expressed TCRB transcripts. Here immunoSEQ multiplex PCR was the method, and the copy in TCRdb shows in-frame clones only, minus some. The sample has 150,000 or so clones; about 10% are singletons. This TCR came from a man aged 18 to 29 in good health. The chain has TRBV7-2 and TRBJ2-2; tentatively, D is TRBD1 (5 bases). The sample consisted of central memory CD4+ T cells from blood. DNA of the CDR3: TGTGCCAGCAGCTTAAATTCGGTGGACATGAACACCGGGGAGCTGTTTTTT. Translating it yields CASSLNSVDMNTGELFF. Filled out from reference TRBV7-2 and TRBJ2-2, the complete variable domain reads GAGVSQSPSNKVTEKGKDVELRCDPISGHTALYWYRQSLGQGLEFLIYFQGNSAPDKSGLPSDRFSAERTGGSVSTLTIQRTQQEDSAVYLCASSLNSVDMNTGELFFGEGSRLTVL.